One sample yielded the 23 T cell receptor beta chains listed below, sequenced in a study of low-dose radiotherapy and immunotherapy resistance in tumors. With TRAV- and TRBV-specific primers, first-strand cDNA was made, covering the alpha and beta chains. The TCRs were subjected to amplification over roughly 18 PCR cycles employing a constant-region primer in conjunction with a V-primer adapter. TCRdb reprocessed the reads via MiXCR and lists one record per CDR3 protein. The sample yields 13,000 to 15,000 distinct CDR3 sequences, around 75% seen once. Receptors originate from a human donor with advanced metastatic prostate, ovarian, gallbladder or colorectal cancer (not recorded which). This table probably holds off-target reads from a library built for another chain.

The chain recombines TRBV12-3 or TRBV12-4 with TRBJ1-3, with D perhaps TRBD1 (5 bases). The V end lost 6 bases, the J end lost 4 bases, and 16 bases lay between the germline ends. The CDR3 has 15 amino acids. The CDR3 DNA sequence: TGTGCCAGCAGGAGTGGGGGGGGGTTGGGAAACACCATATATTTT. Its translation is CASRSGGGLGNTIYF.

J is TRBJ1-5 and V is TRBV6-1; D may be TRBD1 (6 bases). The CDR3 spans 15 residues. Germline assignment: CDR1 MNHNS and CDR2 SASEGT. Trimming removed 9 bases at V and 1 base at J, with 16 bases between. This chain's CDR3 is CASLYRVGSNQPQHF. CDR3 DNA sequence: TGTGCCAGTTTATACAGGGTAGGGAGCAATCAGCCCCAGCATTTT.

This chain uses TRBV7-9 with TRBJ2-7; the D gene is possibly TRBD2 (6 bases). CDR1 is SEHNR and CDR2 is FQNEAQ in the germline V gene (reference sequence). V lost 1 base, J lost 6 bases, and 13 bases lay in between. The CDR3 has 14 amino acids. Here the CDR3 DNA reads TGTGCCAGCAGCTTAGTCGGGGGAGCTCCCGAGCAGTACTTC. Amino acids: CASSLVGGAPEQYF.

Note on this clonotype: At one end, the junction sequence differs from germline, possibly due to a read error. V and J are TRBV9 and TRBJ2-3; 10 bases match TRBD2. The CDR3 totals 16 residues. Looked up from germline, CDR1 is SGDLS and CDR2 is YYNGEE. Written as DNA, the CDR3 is TGTGCCAGCAGCGCCACTAGCGGGGAAAGCACAAATACGCAGTATTTT. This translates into CASSATSGESTNTQYF.

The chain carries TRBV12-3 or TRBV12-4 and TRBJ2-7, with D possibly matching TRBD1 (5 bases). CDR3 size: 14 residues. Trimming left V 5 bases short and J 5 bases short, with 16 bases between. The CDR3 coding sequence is TGTGCCAGCAGTCGCCGGCAGGGAAGCGACGAGCAGTACTTC. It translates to CASSRRQGSDEQYF.

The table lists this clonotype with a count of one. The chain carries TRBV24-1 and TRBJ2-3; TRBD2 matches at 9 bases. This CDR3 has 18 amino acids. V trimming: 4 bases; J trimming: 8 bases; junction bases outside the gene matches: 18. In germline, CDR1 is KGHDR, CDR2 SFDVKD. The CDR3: CATSDARRSGGTWGTQYF. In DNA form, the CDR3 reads TGTGCCACCAGTGACGCCCGCAGGAGCGGGGGGACTTGGGGTACGCAGTATTTT.

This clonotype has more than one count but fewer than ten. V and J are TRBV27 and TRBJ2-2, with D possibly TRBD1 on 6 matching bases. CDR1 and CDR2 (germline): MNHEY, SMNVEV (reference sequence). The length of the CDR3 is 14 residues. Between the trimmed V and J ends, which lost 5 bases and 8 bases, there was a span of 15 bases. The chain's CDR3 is CASSDTGIFGELFF. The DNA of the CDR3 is TGTGCCAGCAGTGATACAGGGATTTTTGGGGAGCTGTTTTTT.

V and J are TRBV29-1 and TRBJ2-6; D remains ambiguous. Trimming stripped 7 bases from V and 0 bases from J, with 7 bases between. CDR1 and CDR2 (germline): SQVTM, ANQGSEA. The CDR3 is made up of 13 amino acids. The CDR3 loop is CSAQRSGANVLTF. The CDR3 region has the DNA TGCAGCGCACAACGCTCTGGGGCCAACGTCCTGACTTTC.

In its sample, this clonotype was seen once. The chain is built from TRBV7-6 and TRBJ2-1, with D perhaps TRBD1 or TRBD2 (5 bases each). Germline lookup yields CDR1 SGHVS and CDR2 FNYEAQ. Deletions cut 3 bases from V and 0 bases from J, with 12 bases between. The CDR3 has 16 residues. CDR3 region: CASSFGGILSYNEQFF. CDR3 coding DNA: TGTGCCAGCAGCTTTGGGGGAATCCTCTCCTACAATGAGCAGTTCTTC.

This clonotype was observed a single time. The CDR3 loop reads CASGDSSYNEQFF. For the CDR3, the DNA is TGCGCCAGCGGGGACAGCTCCTACAATGAGCAGTTCTTC. The V call is TRBV5-1, the J call TRBJ2-1; 7 bases fit TRBD1. The CDR3 totals 13 residues. The junction had 1 base not matched to a gene; V was cut back by 7 bases and J by 0 bases. CDR1 is SGHRS, CDR2 YFSETQ, per germline.

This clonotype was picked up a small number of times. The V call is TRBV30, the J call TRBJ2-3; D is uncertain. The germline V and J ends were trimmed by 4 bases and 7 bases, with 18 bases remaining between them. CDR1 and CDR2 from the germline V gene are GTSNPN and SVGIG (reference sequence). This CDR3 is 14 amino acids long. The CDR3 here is CAWKHPVVLNTQYF. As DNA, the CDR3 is TGTGCCTGGAAACACCCCGTGGTGCTAAATACGCAGTATTTT.

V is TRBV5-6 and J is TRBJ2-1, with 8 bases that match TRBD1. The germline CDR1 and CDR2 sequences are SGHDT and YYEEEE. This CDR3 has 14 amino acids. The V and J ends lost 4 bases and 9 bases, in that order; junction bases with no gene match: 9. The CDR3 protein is CASSRETGATEQFF. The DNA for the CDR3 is TGTGCCAGCAGCCGCGAGACAGGGGCGACTGAGCAGTTCTTC.

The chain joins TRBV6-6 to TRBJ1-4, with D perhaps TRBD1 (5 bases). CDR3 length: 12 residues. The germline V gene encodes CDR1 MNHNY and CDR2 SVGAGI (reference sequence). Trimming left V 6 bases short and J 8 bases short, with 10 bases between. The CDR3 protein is CASRQGGEKLFF. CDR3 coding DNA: TGTGCCAGCAGGCAGGGAGGCGAAAAACTGTTTTTT.

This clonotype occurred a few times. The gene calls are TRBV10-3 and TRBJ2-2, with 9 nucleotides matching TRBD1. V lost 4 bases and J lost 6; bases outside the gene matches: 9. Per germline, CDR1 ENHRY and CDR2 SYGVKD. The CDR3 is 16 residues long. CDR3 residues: CAISARTGESPGELFF. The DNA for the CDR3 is TGTGCCATCAGTGCTCGGACAGGGGAGTCCCCCGGGGAGCTGTTTTTT.

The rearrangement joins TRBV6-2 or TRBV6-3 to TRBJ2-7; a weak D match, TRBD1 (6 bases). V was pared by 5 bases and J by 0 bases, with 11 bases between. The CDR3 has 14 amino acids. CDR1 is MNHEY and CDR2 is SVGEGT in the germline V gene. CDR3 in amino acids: CASSQTGFSYEQYF. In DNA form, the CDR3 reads TGTGCCAGCAGTCAAACAGGGTTCTCCTACGAGCAGTACTTC.

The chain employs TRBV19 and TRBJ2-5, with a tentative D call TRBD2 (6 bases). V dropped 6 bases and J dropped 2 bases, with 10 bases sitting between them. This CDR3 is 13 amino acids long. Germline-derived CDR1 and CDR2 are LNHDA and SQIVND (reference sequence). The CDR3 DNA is TGTGCCAGTAGCCCAGGACTACAAGAGACCCAGTACTTC. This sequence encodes CASSPGLQETQYF.

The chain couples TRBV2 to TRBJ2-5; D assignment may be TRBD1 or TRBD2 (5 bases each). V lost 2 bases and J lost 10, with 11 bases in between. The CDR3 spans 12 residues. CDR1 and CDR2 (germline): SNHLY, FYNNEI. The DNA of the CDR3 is TGTGCCAGCAGTGAAATTGTTGGGGGCCAGTACTTC. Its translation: CASSEIVGGQYF. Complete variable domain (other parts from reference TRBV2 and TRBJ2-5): EPEVTQTPSHQVTQMGQEVILRCVPISNHLYFYWYRQILGQKVEFLVSFYNNEISEKSEIFDDQFSVERPDGSNFTLKIRSTKLEDSAMYFCASSEIVGGQYFGPGTRLLVL.

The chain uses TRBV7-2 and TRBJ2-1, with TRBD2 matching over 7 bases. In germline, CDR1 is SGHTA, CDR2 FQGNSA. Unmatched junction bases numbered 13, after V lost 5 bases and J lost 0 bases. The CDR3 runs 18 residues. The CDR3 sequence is CASSPRLGASGSYNEQFF. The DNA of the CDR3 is TGTGCCAGCAGCCCCCGTCTTGGGGCTAGCGGCTCCTACAATGAGCAGTTCTTC.

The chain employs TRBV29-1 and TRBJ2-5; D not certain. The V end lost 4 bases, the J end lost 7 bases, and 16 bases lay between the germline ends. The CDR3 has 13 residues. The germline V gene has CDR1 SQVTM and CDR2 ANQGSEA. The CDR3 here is CSVVVDSYGTQYF. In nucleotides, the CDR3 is TGCAGCGTTGTGGTCGACTCCTATGGGACCCAGTACTTC.

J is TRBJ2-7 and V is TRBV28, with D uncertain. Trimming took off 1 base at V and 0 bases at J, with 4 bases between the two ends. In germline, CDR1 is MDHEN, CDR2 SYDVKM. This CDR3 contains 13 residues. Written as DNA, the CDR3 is TGTGCCAGCAGTTTATCTCTCTCCTACGAGCAGTACTTC. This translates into CASSLSLSYEQYF. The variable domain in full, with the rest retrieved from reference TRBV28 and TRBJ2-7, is DVKVTQSSRYLVKRTGEKVFLECVQDMDHENMFWYRQDPGLGLRLIYFSYDVKMKEKGDIPEGYSVSREKKERFSLILESASTNQTSMYLCASSLSLSYEQYFGPGTRLTVT.

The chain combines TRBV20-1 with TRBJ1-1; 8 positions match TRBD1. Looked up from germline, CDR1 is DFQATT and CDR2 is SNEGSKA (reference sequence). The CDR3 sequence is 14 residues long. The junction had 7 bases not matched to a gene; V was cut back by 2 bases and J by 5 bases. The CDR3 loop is CSARPGGAGTEAFF. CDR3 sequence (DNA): TGCAGTGCTAGACCAGGGGGCGCAGGGACTGAAGCTTTCTTT.

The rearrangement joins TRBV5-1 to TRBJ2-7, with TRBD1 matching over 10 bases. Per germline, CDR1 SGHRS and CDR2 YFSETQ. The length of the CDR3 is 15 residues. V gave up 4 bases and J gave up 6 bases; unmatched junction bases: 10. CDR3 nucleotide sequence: TGCGCCAGCAGCAACCCCGGGACAGGGGTCCCCGAGCAGTACTTC. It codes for CASSNPGTGVPEQYF.

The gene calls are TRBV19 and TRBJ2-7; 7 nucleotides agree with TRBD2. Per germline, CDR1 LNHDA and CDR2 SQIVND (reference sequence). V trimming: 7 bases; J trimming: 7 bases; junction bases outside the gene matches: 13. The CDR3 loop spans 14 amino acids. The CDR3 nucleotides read TGTGCCAGTACCATTGGTCTAGCGGCTAAGGAGCAGTACTTC. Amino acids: CASTIGLAAKEQYF.